This T cell receptor beta chain came from a study of T cells and Merkel cell carcinoma outcomes. With regard to this clone: What it recognizes is unknown.

Sequenced by immunoSEQ multiplex PCR; TCRdb stores in-frame clones only, minus some. The table has some 14,000 clones, roughly 92% seen once. The CDR3 has 13 amino acids. V lost 0 bases and J lost 6, with 9 bases in between. CDR1 is SGHRS, CDR2 YFSETQ, per germline. Findings and limits, study-wide: Reportedly, T-cell repertoire with density predicts Merkel cell carcinoma outcomes.

The chain couples TRBV5-1 to TRBJ1-1; no clear D. Sequenced material: tumor tissue from Merkel cell carcinoma. The TCR originated in a human donor with Merkel cell carcinoma. CDR3 DNA: TGCGCCAGCAGCTTGGATTTAGAGGCTGAAGCTTTCTTT. Protein sequence: CASSLDLEAEAFF.